This T cell receptor (beta chain) originates from a study of cytomegalovirus exposure and HLA in healthy donors (dated by TCRdb to the late 2010s). About the investigation overall: An earlier analysis of roughly 500 of the donors reported approximately 300 Gb of sequence data and about 100 million unique TCR beta sequences from roughly 180 million T cells. On average, around 200,000 unique TCR beta nucleotide sequences were sequenced per donor among 398 genotyped donors of the cohort, with 15% to 20% of those sequences being non-productive. In the later analysis, no new phenotypic data were used to find candidate immune exposures; instead, reliance was placed on TCR beta sequences and their occurrence across donors. A few DR-DQ haplotypes were treated as single units for association and clustering because of strong linkage in the cohort. Donor age, sex, ethnicity and CMV serostatus were compiled alongside the repertoire data. The number of typed donors differed by locus: 629-630 for A, B, C, DRB1 and DQB1; approximately 530 for DQA1; about 600 for DPA1; and about 470 for DPB1. The study profiled the T cell repertoires of hundreds of subjects by immunosequencing and related them to cytomegalovirus serostatus. To predict cytomegalovirus infection status, the study combined high-throughput TCR immunosequencing, statistical association of individual TCRs with disease status, and machine learning. A later genetic analysis took genome-wide SNP genotypes for about 60% of the roughly 670 donors and used that subset as a discovery cohort. Every repertoire in the discovery cohort had been generated on one and the same sequencing platform. A separate validation cohort of about 110 different subjects was used in addition to the roughly 700-subject first cohort. Approximately 330 gigabases of sequencing data and around 88 million unique TCR sequences made up an early release that covered 640 HLA-typed donors. Class I and class II HLA loci were covered by the typing at four-digit resolution. Of the 300 to 450 genotyped donors, roughly 85% fell in the genetic ancestry cluster associated with self-reported Caucasian donors. The study aimed to test whether signatures of past pathogen exposure could be identified by cataloging public T cell receptors. A later analysis re-examined previously published TCR beta repertoires from around 670 donors and added high-resolution HLA genotyping to investigate patterns of TCR occurrence. An earlier analysis of approximately 630 of the donors applied high-throughput TCR beta sequencing to assess whether each TCR beta V gene segment acted as functional or pseudogenic. What the research found in general, with its limitations: Several of the top co-occurrence clusters appeared to be linked to parvovirus B19, influenza, CMV and Epstein-Barr virus, according to a later analysis. Compared with the roughly 710-donor mean, donors in an Asian-associated ancestry cluster had fewer N-insertions in productive TCRs, according to a later genetic analysis. Most TCR sequences were seen in very few donors, while some public TCRs were found in many individuals. The classifier was reported to diagnose cytomegalovirus status with high specificity and sensitivity in both the original and validation cohorts. The sequencing pipeline was judged likely to have produced a cluster of highly shared sequence variants as a technical artifact. An association between a missense DCLRE1C variant and V-gene and J-gene trimming of TCR beta chains was found in a later genetic analysis and replicated in an independent cohort. In a later analysis, most CMV-associated TCR beta chains were found to appear HLA-restricted, with HLA associations seemingly driven largely by CMV exposure. A few of the identified cytomegalovirus-associated TCR beta chains were confirmed in vitro to be specific for cytomegalovirus antigens. Linkage disequilibrium might explain the correlated functional status among segregating V segments, but an unknown experimental factor could not be excluded. The earlier analysis of 450 to 700 of the donors excluded fewer than 20 rarely observed V segments, including chromosome 9 orphons, because counts were too low. This cohort had only TCR beta chains sequenced, and the lack of alpha or paired-chain data limited which features could be detected. Broadly in line with IMGT annotations, most TCR beta V segments showed up in productive rearrangements about 87% or about 30% of the time in an earlier analysis of around 600 of the donors. A further reported finding was that TCR beta sequences accurately predicted the HLA-A and HLA-B alleles for most subjects in the first cohort. At a false discovery rate of 0.05, a later analysis linked around 15,000 TCR beta sequences to specific HLA alleles. Because the 87-base-pair reads could not distinguish some IMGT-functional V segments, including TRBV6-2 and TRBV6-3, those segments were excluded. When HLA alleles, especially DR and DQ, strongly co-occurred, attributing TCR associations to individual alleles was difficult. The study listed approximately 150 TCR beta chains as associated with cytomegalovirus. According to the authors, the approach could potentially be generalized to other disease states and immunological phenotypes. In a later analysis, HLA-associated TCR beta chains showed more clonal expansion and lower generation probabilities than non-associated chains that were equally common. A later analysis found that TCR association rates varied across HLA loci, with DRB1 alleles showing the most associated TCRs and HLA-C alleles the fewest. CMV serostatus was the only immune exposure information available for the cohort. Because HLA typing was unavailable for some donors at each locus, only the typed subset was used in association tests. Sequencing depth was assumed to be roughly uniform across donors in the presence/absence analyses, though that assumption may not hold.

Library preparation employed the immunoSEQ multiplex PCR assay. For the multiplex PCR, a mixture combining 60 forward primers for TCR Vbeta segments and 13 reverse primers for TCR Jbeta segments was used. Amplification of the CDR3 region of rearranged TCR beta genes was performed with a multiplex PCR assay on genomic DNA. On the Illumina HiSeq System, the amplified TCR beta libraries were sequenced as 87-base-pair reads. The authors processed their data as follows. In a later analysis, tens of millions of unique TCR beta chains were counted across the 500 to 850 repertoires, and roughly 11 million of these chains were shared by at least two donors. Raw reads were error-corrected and collapsed into unique sequences with a nearest-neighbor algorithm that merged closely related sequences to remove PCR and sequencing errors. V, D and J gene segments were assigned by aligning CDR3 sequences to IMGT reference sequences. Each retained sequence needed at least a six-nucleotide match to both a V gene segment and a J gene segment. A rearrangement was called productive if the CDR3 had no stop codons and remained in frame with V and J, and every other rearrangement was called non-productive. Following IMGT convention, CDR3 was defined as the stretch from the second conserved V-encoded cysteine to the conserved J-encoded phenylalanine. In an earlier analysis of more than 550 of the donors, sequences lacking an unambiguous match to a single V gene segment were excluded. An earlier analysis of some 610 of the donors called V segments functional above 56.7% productive rearrangements and segregating when the between-donor standard deviation exceeded 5%. A statistical classification framework was developed to diagnose cytomegalovirus status using the catalog of TCR beta chain sequences. V and J gene assignment, in a later analysis, came from comparing TCR nucleotide sequences with IMGT/GENE-DB human TR gene sequences. Using the TCRdist pipeline, a later analysis assigned CDR3 sequences along with most-parsimonious VDJ recombination scenarios. In a later analysis, each TCR beta chain was defined by its CDR3 amino acid sequence together with its V-gene family, and reads without a unique V-gene family were excluded. A later analysis removed 550 to 700 highly shared, low-generation-probability nucleotide sequences to deal with suspected cross-contamination and a sequencing artifact. In a later analysis, a clonal expansion index for each public chain was calculated from normalized within-repertoire ranks of inferred template counts. A later analysis computed generation probabilities with a VDJ recombination model fitted to out-of-frame rearrangements, and checked the results against IGoR. In a later analysis, hypergeometric tests were used to score TCR-TCR, TCR-HLA and TCR-CMV co-occurrence, with a repertoire-size bias correction applied to TCR pairs. False discovery rates were estimated in a later analysis by permuting HLA or CMV assignments 20 times. In a later analysis, co-occurring TCRs were grouped using DBSCAN, with TCRdist sequence similarity added in when clustering inside HLA-allele-positive subsets. Repertoires with fewer than 30,000 or more than 120,000 public chains, plus five repertoires with anomalous nucleotide sharing, were excluded from co-occurrence clustering. The source is immuneACCESS, and TCRdb retained only in-frame sequences with V and J called. Part of the clones is not carried over; for the studies checked, unresolved V genes explain less than half of this, and the remainder is unexplained. From that table come the V and J calls and clone size; the DNA was used to work out D and trimming. Here the sample has roughly 99,000 clones; about 85% occur a single time. About 2.3% of the sample is held by the ten biggest clonotypes.

The cohort was made up of hundreds of healthy bone marrow donors. Cohort members were all nominally healthy when sampled, although unrecorded immune exposures were likely present. The donor tested CMV seronegative, placing the donor among the 350 to 400 seronegative members of the cohort. A peripheral blood sample was collected from each donor, and TCR beta sequencing was performed on peripheral blood mononuclear cells. Genomic DNA extraction from the blood cell samples was performed with the Qiagen DNeasy Blood Extraction Kit. From the cysteine through the phenylalanine, the CDR3 covers 15 amino acids. This entry keeps only the CDR3 DNA: 45 bases, framed from base 1. V and J lose 5 bases and 5 bases, and a span of 19 bases separates them. CDR1 and CDR2 are read off the germline V gene as MNHEY and SVGAGI. Of note for this clone: Its antigen is still unknown. Base qualities are not at hand, and no much larger clone is one base apart.

The rearrangement combines TRBV6-5 with TRBJ2-7; TRBD2 might be the D gene, on 6 matching bases. Sequences were obtained from PBMCs. The TCR originated in a man aged 30 to 39 in good health and CMV-seronegative. At the DNA level, the sequence is TGTGCCAGCAGTCACCAAGGAGGGCAGCGGCACGAGCAGTACTTC. It translates as CASSHQGGQRHEQYF.